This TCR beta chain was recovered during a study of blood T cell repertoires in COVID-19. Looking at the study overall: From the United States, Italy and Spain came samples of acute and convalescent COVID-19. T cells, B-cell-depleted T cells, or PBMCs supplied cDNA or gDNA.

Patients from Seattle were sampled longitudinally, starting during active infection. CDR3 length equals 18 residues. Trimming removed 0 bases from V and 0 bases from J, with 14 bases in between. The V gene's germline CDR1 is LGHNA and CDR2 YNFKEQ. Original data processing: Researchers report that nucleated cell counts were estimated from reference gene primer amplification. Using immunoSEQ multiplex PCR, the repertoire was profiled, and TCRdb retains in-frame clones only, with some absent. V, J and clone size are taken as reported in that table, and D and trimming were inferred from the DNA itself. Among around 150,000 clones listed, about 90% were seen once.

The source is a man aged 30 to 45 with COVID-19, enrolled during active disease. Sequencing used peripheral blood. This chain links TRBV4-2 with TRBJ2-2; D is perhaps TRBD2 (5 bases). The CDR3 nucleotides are TGTGCCAGCAGCCAAGATCGGGAAGGTGCCTCGAACACCGGGGAGCTGTTTTTT. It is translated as CASSQDREGASNTGELFF.